This record looks at one TCR beta chain sequence and its context. As processed by the authors: Reference gene primer amplification gave estimated nucleated cell counts. Assay used: immunoSEQ multiplex PCR; TCRdb lists only in-frame clones, some missing. For V, J and clone size, that table is used; D and trimming come from the DNA. This sample carries hundreds of thousands of clones, roughly 89% of them seen once, and the ten largest clones take around 8.9%. The length of the CDR3 is 13 residues. After removal of 10 bases from V and 5 bases from J, the junction contained 7 bases not matched to a gene. These data are taken from a study of blood T cell repertoires in COVID-19. Overall study: Material from acute and convalescent COVID-19 was sourced from the United States, Italy and Spain.

Input material: PBMCs or T cells enriched from blood (not recorded which). This TCR was recovered from a woman aged 18-35 years who had recovered from COVID-19. The genes are TRBV12-3 or TRBV12-4 and TRBJ2-1; 8 positions agree with TRBD1. CDR3 sequence (DNA): TGTGCCACCAGGGACAGGAGACACAATGAGCAGTTCTTC. Its protein is CATRDRRHNEQFF.